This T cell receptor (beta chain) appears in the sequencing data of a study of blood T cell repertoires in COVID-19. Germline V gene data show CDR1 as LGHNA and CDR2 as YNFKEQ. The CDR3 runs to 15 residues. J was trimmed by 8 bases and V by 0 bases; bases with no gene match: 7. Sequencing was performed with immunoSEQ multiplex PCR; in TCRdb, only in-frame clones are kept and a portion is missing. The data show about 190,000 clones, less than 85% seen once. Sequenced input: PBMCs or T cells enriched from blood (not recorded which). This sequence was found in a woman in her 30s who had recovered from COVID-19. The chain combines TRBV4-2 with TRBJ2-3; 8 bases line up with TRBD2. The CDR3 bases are TGTGCCAGCAGCCAAGATGTAACTAGCGGTGTTACGCAGTATTTT. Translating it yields CASSQDVTSGVTQYF.